This T cell receptor (beta chain) derives from a study of blood T cell repertoires in COVID-19. Background on the study: Acute and convalescent COVID-19 samples came from the United States, Italy and Spain.

CDR1 is MNHNY and CDR2 is SVGAGI in the germline V gene (reference sequence). The CDR3 extends over 15 amino acids. The V and J ends lost 4 bases and 8 bases, in that order; junction bases with no gene match: 7. In the original analysis: Estimates of nucleated cell counts were drawn from the amplification of reference gene primers. Data came from immunoSEQ multiplex PCR; TCRdb stores just in-frame clones and leaves some out. For V, J and clone size, that table is used; D and trimming come from the DNA. The repertoire holds 65,000 to 75,000 clones, with around 83% as singletons. Source material: peripheral blood. The rearrangement uses TRBV6-6 and TRBJ2-1; TRBD2 matches at 11 bases. The receptor was isolated from an elderly woman with acute or convalescent COVID-19. CDR3 nucleotides: TGTGCCAGCAGTTTAGCGGGGGGGATGGTCGATGAGCAGTTCTTC. Its protein product is CASSLAGGMVDEQFF.